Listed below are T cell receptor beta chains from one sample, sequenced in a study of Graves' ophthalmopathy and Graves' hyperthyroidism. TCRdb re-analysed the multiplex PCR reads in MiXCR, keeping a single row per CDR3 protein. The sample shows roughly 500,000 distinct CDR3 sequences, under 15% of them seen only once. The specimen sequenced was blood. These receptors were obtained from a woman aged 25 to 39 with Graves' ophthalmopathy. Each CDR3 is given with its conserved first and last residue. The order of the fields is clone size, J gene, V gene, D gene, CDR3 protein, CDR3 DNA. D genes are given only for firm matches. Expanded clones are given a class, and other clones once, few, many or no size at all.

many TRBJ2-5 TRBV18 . CASSPDSAIQETQYF TGTGCCAGCTCACCTGACAGCGCGATCCAAGAGACCCAGTACTTC
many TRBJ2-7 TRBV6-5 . CASINPGLSYEQYF TGTGCCAGCATTAACCCCGGGTTATCTTACGAGCAGTACTTC
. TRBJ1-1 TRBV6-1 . CASSEYRENTEAFF TGTGCCAGCAGTGAATATCGGGAGAACACTGAAGCTTTCTTT
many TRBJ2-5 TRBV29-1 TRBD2 CSVEVTSDQETQYF TGCAGCGTTGAAGTCACTAGCGACCAAGAGACCCAGTACTTC
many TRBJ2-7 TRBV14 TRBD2 CASSRGTSRDEQYF TGTGCCAGCAGCCGCGGGACTAGCAGGGACGAGCAGTACTTC
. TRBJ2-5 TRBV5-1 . CASSLDTGVETQDF TGCGCCAGCAGCTTGGACACGGGAGTGGAGACCCAGGACTTC
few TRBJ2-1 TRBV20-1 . CSAPVVASSYNEQFF TGCAGTGCCCCCGTAGTGGCAAGCTCCTACAATGAGCAGTTCTTC
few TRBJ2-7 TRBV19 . CASKGEQGGYEQYF TGTGCCAGTAAAGGAGAACAGGGTGGCTACGAGCAGTACTTC
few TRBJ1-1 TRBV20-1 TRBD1 CSARDPRQGGEAFF TGCAGTGCTAGAGACCCACGACAGGGGGGTGAAGCTTTCTTT
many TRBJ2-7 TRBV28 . CASSLGDGQYF TGTGCCAGCAGTTTGGGGGACGGGCAGTACTTC
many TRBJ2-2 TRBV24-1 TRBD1 CATSDPGQGATGELFF TGTGCCACCAGTGACCCGGGACAGGGGGCAACCGGGGAGCTGTTTTTT
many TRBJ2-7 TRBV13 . CASSLGRGRASYEQYF TGTGCCAGCAGCTTAGGCCGAGGCCGGGCGTCCTACGAGCAGTACTTC
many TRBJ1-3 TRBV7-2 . CASSLAIPGSGNTIYF TGTGCCAGCAGCTTAGCCATCCCCGGCTCTGGAAACACCATATATTTT
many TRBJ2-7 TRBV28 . CASSSPGSRTYEQYF TGTGCCAGCAGTTCACCAGGGAGTAGGACCTACGAGCAGTACTTC
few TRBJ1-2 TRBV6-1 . CASTGGSWSIYGYTF TGTGCTAGTACCGGAGGGTCCTGGTCTATCTATGGCTACACCTTC
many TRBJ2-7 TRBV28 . CASSPFHLKRIVPYEQYF TGTGCCAGCAGTCCCTTCCACCTTAAGAGAATCGTTCCCTACGAGCAGTACTTC
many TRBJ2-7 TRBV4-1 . CASSHHTETYEQYF TGCGCCAGCAGCCACCACACAGAGACCTACGAGCAGTACTTC
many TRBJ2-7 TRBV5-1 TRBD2 CASSQRGESYEQYF TGCGCCAGCAGTCAGCGGGGGGAATCCTACGAGCAGTACTTC
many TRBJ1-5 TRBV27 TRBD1 CASSLGTGVGQPQHF TGTGCCAGCAGTTTGGGGACAGGGGTTGGTCAGCCCCAGCATTTT
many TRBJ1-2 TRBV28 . CASSLPGEVTF TGTGCCAGCAGTCTGCCAGGGGAGGTCACCTTC
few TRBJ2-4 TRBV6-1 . CASRPGFLGALAKNIQYF TGTGCCAGCAGGCCGGGATTTTTAGGGGCACTAGCCAAAAACATTCAGTACTTC
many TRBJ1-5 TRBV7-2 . CASSLVGIQPQHF TGTGCCAGCAGCTTAGTGGGGATTCAGCCCCAGCATTTT
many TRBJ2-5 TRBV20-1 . CSARVLLSDQETQYF TGCAGTGCTAGGGTCCTTCTATCTGACCAAGAGACCCAGTACTTC
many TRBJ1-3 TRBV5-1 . CASSHGTTSGNTIYF TGCGCCAGCAGTCACGGGACAACGTCTGGAAACACCATATATTTT
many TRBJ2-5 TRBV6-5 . CASSYLTGGWETQYF TGTGCCAGCAGTTACCTGACAGGTGGTTGGGAGACCCAGTACTTC
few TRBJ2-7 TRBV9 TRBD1 CASSVGGQGDEQYF TGTGCCAGCAGCGTAGGTGGACAGGGAGACGAGCAGTACTTC
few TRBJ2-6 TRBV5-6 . CASSSWASGANVLTF TGTGCCAGCAGCTCGTGGGCCTCTGGGGCCAACGTCCTGACTTTC
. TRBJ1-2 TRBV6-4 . CASSAGGSGYTF TGTGCCAGCAGCGCCGGGGGTAGTGGCTACACCTTC
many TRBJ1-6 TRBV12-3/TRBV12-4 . CASSLFSYNSPLHF TGTGCCAGCAGTTTATTTAGTTATAATTCACCCCTCCACTTT
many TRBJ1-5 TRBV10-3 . CAISEDTTSNQPQHF TGTGCCATCAGTGAGGACACGACAAGCAATCAGCCCCAGCATTTT
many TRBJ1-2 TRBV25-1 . CASSGGVGNYGYTF TGTGCCAGCAGCGGGGGGGTCGGAAACTATGGCTACACCTTC
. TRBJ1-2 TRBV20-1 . CSAWGYTF TGCAGTGCTTGGGGCTACACCTTC
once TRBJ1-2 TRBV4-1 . CSSSQVATANYGYTF TGCTCCAGCAGCCAAGTGGCGACAGCTAACTATGGCTACACCTTC
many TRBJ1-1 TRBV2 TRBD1 CASRGQGARMNTEAFF TGTGCCAGCAGAGGACAGGGGGCGCGGATGAACACTGAAGCTTTCTTT
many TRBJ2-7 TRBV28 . CASSLFGRTYEQYF TGTGCCAGCAGTTTGTTCGGCAGGACTTACGAGCAGTACTTC
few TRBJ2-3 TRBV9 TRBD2 CASSVVSGGDTQYF TGTGCCAGCAGCGTAGTGTCGGGAGGGGATACGCAGTATTTT
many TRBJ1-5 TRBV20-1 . CSAHDRADMVGQPQHF TGCAGTGCCCATGATAGGGCGGACATGGTTGGTCAGCCCCAGCATTTT
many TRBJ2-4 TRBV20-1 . CSARDLLDTPPNIQYF TGCAGTGCTAGAGATCTCTTGGACACCCCACCCAACATTCAGTACTTC
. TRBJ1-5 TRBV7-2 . CASSDRVRGNQPQHF TGTGCCAGCAGCGATAGGGTGAGGGGCAATCAGCCCCAGCATTTT
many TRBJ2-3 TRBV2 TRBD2 CASSLREGQYF TGTGCCAGCAGTCTGCGGGAGGGGCAGTATTTT
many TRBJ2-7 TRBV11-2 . CATRVGTDLIYEQYF TGTGCCACACGCGTAGGAACGGATTTGATCTACGAGCAGTACTTC
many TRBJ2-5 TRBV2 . CASISGDQETQYF TGTGCCAGCATCTCAGGGGACCAAGAGACCCAGTACTTC
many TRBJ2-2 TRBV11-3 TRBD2 CASSQRTSGGPANTGELFF TGTGCCAGCAGCCAACGGACTAGCGGGGGCCCGGCGAACACCGGGGAGCTGTTTTTT
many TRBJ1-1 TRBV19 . CASSIGTANTEAFF TGTGCCAGTAGTATAGGGACAGCGAACACTGAAGCTTTCTTT
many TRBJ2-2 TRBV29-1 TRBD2 CSVVGERREGTGELFF TGCAGCGTTGTGGGGGAACGCCGGGAGGGCACCGGGGAGCTGTTTTTT
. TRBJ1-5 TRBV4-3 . CASSQFSLPGDQPQHF TGCGCCAGCAGCCAATTCTCGCTTCCGGGGGATCAGCCCCAGCATTTT
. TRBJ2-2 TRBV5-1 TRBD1 CATRPGGYTGELFF TGCGCCACCCGTCCAGGGGGATACACCGGGGAGCTGTTTTTT
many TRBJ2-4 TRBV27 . CASSSTLEQKENIQYF TGTGCCAGCAGCTCCACCCTAGAGCAGAAAGAAAACATTCAGTACTTC
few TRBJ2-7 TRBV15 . CATSRDGGAAYEQYF TGTGCCACCAGCAGAGATGGGGGGGCTGCCTACGAGCAGTACTTC
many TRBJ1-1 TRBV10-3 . CAISKQDNTEAFF TGTGCCATCAGCAAACAGGACAACACTGAAGCTTTCTTT
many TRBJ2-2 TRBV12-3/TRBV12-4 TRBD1 CASSYLQGPGELFF TGTGCCAGCAGTTATTTACAGGGGCCCGGGGAGCTGTTTTTT
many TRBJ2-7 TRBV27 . CASSTGTFSYEQYF TGTGCCAGCAGCACAGGGACTTTTTCCTACGAGCAGTACTTC
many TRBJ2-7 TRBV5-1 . CASSSDRNRYEQYF TGCGCCAGCAGCTCCGACAGGAACAGGTACGAGCAGTACTTC
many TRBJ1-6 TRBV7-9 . CASSLGSGGAGSPLHF TGTGCCAGCAGCTTAGGATCGGGGGGCGCAGGTTCACCCCTCCACTTT